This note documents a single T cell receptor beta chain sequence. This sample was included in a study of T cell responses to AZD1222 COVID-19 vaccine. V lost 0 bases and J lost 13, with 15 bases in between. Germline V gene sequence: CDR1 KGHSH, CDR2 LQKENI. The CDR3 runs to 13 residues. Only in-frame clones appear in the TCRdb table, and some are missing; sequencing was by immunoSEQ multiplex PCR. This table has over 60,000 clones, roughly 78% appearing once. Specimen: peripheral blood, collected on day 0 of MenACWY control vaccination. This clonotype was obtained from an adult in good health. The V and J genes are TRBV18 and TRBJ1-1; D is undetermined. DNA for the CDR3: TGTGCCAGCTCACCACCGTCGGGGATAAGGATTTTCTTT. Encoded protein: CASSPPSGIRIFF.